Listed here are 12 T cell receptor beta chains from one sample, sequenced in a study of T cell changes during pregnancy in multiple sclerosis (dated by TCRdb to between 2018 and 2021). The receptor library was made with the immunoSEQ multiplex PCR assay. TCRdb obtained this table from immuneACCESS and retained in-frame rearrangements with V and J assigned. These tables miss some clones; where compared with another copy, unresolved V genes account for less than half of the shortfall, and the remainder is unexplained. This sample comprises under 95,000 clones, roughly 91% of them detected only once. Clones ranked in the top ten supply over 1.5% of the sample. Sequencing was performed on peripheral blood, taken after pregnancy. Receptors originate from a female donor in good health, enrolled as a control in a pregnancy study.

V usage is TRBV19 and J usage is TRBJ2-5; 7 positions match TRBD2. This CDR3 comprises 15 residues. In germline, CDR1 is LNHDA, CDR2 SQIVND (reference sequence). V dropped 8 bases and J dropped 5; count of bases not matched to a gene: 14. The CDR3 DNA sequence: TGTGCCAGTGGAGGACTGGGGACTAAATTTGAGACCCAGTACTTC. Translating gives CASGGLGTKFETQYF.

V and J are TRBV19 and TRBJ2-5, with D possibly TRBD2 on 5 matching bases. Germline lookup yields CDR1 LNHDA and CDR2 SQIVND (reference sequence). This CDR3 is built from 14 residues. V dropped 3 bases and J dropped 2 bases, with 10 bases sitting between them. The CDR3 DNA is TGTGCCAGTAGTATCACGGGGTTACAAGAGACCCAGTACTTC. This gives the protein CASSITGLQETQYF.

Note on this clone: Other DNA sequences in this sample translate to the same CDR3. The chain carries TRBV11-3 and TRBJ2-3, with D unresolved. The germline CDR1 and CDR2 sequences are SGHNT and YENEEA. This CDR3 has 14 amino acids. The ends were cut back, 0 bases at V and 2 bases at J, with 6 bases in the middle. The CDR3 DNA follows: TGTGCCAGCAGCTTAGATCCCTCCACAGATACGCAGTATTTT. This sequence encodes CASSLDPSTDTQYF.

The CDR3 reads CASSLQDSFSYEQYF. Here the CDR3 DNA reads TGCGCCAGCAGCTTACAGGACAGTTTCTCCTACGAGCAGTACTTC. The V and J genes are TRBV4-1 and TRBJ2-7, with D tentatively TRBD1 (6 bases). Germline V lookup: CDR1 MGHRA, CDR2 YSYEKL. This CDR3 spans 15 amino acids. The V gene lost 5 bases and the J gene lost 0 bases, with 14 bases spanning the gap.

V gene TRBV19 combines with J gene TRBJ1-4, with TRBD1 matching over 7 bases. J was trimmed by 7 bases and V by 9 bases; bases with no gene match: 11. Germline lookup yields CDR1 LNHDA and CDR2 SQIVND (reference sequence). The CDR3 spans 14 residues. The CDR3 here is CASEGAGNGEKLFF. CDR3 in DNA: TGTGCCAGCGAGGGGGCGGGTAACGGTGAAAAACTGTTTTTT.

The rearrangement links TRBV19 to TRBJ1-2; TRBD1 aligns across 7 bases. The CDR3 is 15 residues long. J was trimmed by 4 bases and V by 7 bases; bases with no gene match: 12. The germline V gene encodes CDR1 LNHDA and CDR2 SQIVND (reference sequence). CDR3 DNA: TGTGCCAGTAACCCGCCGGGACAGCTACTCTATGGCTACACCTTC. Its protein product is CASNPPGQLLYGYTF.

The chain employs TRBV19 and TRBJ1-1, with D maybe TRBD1 (6 bases). V shed 4 bases and J shed 5 bases, with 14 bases lying between them. CDR3 length equals 14 residues. Germline CDR1 is LNHDA and CDR2 is SQIVND (reference sequence). Here the CDR3 DNA reads TGTGCCAGTAGTACCACACAGGGAAGAACTGAAGCTTTCTTT. Protein product: CASSTTQGRTEAFF.

This chain connects TRBV6-4 to TRBJ2-1; TRBD2 matches at 11 bases. The CDR3 extends over 15 amino acids. The junction had 3 bases not matched to a gene; V was cut back by 3 bases and J by 5 bases. Per germline, CDR1 MRHNA and CDR2 SNTAGT. In DNA, the CDR3 is TGTGCCAGCAGTGAATCTAGCGGGGGGAACAATGAGCAGTTCTTC. Translating gives CASSESSGGNNEQFF.

DNA for the CDR3: TGCGCCAGCAGCCAAGATAAGAACAGGGATGAAAAACTGTTTTTT. Protein product: CASSQDKNRDEKLFF. The chain carries TRBV4-3 and TRBJ1-4, with D maybe TRBD1 (6 bases). CDR1 is LGHNA and CDR2 is YSLEER in the germline V gene. Trimming removed 0 bases at V and 6 bases at J, with 11 bases between. The CDR3 has 15 residues.

The chain couples TRBV7-2 to TRBJ2-5; TRBD2 matches at 10 bases. There are 15 residues in the CDR3. From germline, CDR1 is SGHTA and CDR2 FQGNSA. After removal of 6 bases from V and 1 base from J, the junction contained 5 bases not matched to a gene. CDR3 protein: CASSFQRGGQETQYF. In DNA form, the CDR3 reads TGTGCCAGCAGTTTTCAGCGGGGGGGCCAAGAGACCCAGTACTTC.

V gene TRBV6-5 combines with J gene TRBJ2-5; TRBD1 matches at 9 bases. The assigned J gene may be wrong: the sequence end matches TRBJ2-7 better. Per the germline V gene, CDR1 is MNHEY and CDR2 is SVGAGI. The CDR3 loop spans 14 amino acids. CDR3 sequence reads: CASSLGQGTYEQYF. As DNA, the CDR3 is TGTGCCAGCAGTTTGGGACAGGGTACCTACGAGCAGTACTTC.

This chain connects TRBV7-2 to TRBJ2-3; no clear D. CDR1 SGHTA and CDR2 FQGNSA come from the germline V gene. This CDR3 is 13 amino acids long. Trimming stripped 1 base from V and 4 bases from J, with 6 bases between. The CDR3 DNA reads TGTGCCAGCAGCTTAGAGAGTCCAGATACGCAGTATTTT. It specifies CASSLESPDTQYF.